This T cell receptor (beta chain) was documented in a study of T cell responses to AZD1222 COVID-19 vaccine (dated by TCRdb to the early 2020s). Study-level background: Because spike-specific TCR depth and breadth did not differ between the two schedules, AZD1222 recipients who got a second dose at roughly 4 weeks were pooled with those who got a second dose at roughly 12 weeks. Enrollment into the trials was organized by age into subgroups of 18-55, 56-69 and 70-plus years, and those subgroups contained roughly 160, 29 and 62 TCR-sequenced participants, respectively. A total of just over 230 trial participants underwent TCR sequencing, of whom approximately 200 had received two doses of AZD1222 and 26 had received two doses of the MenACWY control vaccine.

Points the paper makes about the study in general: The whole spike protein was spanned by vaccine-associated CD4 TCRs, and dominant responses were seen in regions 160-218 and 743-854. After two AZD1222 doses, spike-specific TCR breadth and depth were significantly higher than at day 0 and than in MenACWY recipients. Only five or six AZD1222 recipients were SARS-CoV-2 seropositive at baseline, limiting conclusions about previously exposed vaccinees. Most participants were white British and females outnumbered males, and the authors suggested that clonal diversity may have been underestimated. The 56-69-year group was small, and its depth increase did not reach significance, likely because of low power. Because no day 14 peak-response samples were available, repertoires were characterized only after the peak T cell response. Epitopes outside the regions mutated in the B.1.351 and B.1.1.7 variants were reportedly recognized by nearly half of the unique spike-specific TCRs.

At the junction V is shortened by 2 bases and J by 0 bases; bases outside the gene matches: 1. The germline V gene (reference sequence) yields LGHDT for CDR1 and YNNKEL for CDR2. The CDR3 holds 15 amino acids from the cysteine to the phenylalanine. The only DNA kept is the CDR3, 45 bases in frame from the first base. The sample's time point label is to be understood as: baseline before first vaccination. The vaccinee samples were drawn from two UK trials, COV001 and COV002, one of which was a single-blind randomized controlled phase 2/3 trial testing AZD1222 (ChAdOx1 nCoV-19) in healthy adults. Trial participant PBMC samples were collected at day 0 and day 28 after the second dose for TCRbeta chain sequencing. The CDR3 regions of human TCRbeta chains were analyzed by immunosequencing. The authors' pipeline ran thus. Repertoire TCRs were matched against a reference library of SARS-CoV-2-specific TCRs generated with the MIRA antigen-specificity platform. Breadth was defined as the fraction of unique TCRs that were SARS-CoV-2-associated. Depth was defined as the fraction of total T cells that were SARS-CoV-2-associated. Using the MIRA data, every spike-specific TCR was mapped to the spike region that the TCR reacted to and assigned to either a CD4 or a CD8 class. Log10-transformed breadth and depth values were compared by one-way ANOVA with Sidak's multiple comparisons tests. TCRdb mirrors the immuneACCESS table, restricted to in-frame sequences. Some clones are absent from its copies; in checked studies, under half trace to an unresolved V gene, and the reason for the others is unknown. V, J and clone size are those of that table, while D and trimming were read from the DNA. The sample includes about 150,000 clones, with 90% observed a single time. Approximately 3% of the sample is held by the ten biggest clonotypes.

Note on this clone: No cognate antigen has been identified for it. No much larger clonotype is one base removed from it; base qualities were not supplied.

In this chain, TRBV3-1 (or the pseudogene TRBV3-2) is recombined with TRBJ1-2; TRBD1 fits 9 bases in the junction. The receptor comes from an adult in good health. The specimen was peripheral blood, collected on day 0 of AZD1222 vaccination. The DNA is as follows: TGTGCCAGCAGCCAACGGACAGGGGCTAACTATGGCTACACCTTC. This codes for CASSQRTGANYGYTF.